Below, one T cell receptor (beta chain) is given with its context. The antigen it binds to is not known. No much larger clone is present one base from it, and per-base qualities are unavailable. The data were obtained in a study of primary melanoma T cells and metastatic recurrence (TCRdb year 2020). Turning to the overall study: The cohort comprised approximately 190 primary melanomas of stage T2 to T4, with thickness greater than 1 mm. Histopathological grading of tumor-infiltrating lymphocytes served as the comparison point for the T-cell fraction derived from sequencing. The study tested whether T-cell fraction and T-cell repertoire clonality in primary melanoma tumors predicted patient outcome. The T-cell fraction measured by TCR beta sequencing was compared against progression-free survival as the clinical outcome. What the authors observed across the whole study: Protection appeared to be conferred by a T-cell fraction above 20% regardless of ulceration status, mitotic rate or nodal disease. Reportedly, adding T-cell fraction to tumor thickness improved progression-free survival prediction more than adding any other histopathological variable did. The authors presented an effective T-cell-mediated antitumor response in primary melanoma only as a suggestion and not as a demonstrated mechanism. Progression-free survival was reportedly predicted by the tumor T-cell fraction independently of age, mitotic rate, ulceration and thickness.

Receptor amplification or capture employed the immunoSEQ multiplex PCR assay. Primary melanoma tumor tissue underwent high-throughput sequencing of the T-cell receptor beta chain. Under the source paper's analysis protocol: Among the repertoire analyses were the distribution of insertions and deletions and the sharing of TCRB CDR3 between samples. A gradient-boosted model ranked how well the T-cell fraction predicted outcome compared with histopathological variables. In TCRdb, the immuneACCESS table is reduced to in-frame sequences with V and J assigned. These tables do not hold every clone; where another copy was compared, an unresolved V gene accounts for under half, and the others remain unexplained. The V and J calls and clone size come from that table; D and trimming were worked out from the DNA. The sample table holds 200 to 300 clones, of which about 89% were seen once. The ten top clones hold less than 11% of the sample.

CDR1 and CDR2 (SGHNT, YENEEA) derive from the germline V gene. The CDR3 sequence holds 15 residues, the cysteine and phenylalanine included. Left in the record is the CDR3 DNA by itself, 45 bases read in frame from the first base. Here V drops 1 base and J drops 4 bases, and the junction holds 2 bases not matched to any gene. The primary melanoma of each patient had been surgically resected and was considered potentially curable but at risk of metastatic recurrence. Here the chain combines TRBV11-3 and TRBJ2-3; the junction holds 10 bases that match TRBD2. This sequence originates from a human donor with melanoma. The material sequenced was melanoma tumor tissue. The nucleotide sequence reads TGTGCCAGCAGCTTAGGGCTAGCGGGAGCAGATACGCAGTATTTT. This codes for CASSLGLAGADTQYF. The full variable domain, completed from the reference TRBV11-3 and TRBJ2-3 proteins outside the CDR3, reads EAGVVQSPRYKIIEKKQPVAFWCNPISGHNTLYWYLQNLGQGPELLIRYENEEAVDDSQLPKDRFSAERLKGVDSTLKIQPAELGDSAVYLCASSLGLAGADTQYFGPGTRLTVL.